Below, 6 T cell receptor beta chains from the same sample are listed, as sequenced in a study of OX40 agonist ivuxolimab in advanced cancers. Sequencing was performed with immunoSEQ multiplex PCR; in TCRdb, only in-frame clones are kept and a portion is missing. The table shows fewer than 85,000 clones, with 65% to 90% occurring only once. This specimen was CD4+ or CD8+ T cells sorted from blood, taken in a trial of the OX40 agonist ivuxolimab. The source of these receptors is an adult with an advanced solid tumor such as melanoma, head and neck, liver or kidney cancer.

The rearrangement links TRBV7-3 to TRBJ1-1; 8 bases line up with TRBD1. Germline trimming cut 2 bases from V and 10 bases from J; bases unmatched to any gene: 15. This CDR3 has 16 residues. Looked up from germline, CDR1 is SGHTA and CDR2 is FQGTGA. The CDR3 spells CASSLGEGRGPTRAFF. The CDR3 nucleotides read TGTGCCAGCAGCTTAGGAGAAGGCAGGGGGCCCACCAGAGCTTTCTTT.

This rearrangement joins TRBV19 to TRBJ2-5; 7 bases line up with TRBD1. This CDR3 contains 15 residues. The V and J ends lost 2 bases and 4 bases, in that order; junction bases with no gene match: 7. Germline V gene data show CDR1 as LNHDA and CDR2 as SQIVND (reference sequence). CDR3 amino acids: CASSIRARGSETQYF. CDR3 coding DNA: TGTGCCAGTAGTATAAGGGCCAGGGGGTCAGAGACCCAGTACTTC.

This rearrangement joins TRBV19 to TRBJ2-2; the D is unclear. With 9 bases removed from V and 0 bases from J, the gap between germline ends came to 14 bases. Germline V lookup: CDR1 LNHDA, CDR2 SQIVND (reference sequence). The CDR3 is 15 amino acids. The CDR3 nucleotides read TGTGCCAGCCGGCCTTTTGGGGCGAACACCGGGGAGCTGTTTTTT. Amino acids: CASRPFGANTGELFF. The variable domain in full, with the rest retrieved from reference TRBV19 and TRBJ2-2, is DGGITQSPKYLFRKEGQNVTLSCEQNLNHDAMYWYRQDPGQGLRLIYYSQIVNDFQKGDIAEGYSVSREKKESFPLTVTSAQKNPTAFYLCASRPFGANTGELFFGEGSRLTVL.

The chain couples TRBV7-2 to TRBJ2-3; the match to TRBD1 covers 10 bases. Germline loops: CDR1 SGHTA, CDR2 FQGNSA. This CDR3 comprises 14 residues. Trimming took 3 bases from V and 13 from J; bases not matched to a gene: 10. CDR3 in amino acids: CASSLGQGPTTEYF. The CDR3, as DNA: TGTGCCAGCAGCTTGGGACAGGGGCCGACCACAGAGTATTTT.

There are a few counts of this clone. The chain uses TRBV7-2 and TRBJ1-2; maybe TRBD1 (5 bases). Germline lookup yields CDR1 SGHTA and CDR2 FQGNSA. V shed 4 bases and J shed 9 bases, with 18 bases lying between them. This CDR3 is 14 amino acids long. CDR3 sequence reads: CASSSAPGSRSYTF. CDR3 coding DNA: TGTGCCAGCAGCTCTGCGCCAGGGTCCCGGAGCTACACCTTC. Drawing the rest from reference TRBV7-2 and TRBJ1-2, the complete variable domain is GAGVSQSPSNKVTEKGKDVELRCDPISGHTALYWYRQSLGQGLEFLIYFQGNSAPDKSGLPSDRFSAERTGGSVSTLTIQRTQQEDSAVYLCASSSAPGSRSYTFGSGTRLTVV.

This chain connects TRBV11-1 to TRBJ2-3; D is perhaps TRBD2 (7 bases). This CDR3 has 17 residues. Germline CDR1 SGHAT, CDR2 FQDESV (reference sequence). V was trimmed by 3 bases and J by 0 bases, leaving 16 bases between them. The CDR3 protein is CASSFAGAGISTDTQYF. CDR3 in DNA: TGTGCCAGCAGCTTCGCGGGGGCCGGTATAAGCACAGATACGCAGTATTTT.